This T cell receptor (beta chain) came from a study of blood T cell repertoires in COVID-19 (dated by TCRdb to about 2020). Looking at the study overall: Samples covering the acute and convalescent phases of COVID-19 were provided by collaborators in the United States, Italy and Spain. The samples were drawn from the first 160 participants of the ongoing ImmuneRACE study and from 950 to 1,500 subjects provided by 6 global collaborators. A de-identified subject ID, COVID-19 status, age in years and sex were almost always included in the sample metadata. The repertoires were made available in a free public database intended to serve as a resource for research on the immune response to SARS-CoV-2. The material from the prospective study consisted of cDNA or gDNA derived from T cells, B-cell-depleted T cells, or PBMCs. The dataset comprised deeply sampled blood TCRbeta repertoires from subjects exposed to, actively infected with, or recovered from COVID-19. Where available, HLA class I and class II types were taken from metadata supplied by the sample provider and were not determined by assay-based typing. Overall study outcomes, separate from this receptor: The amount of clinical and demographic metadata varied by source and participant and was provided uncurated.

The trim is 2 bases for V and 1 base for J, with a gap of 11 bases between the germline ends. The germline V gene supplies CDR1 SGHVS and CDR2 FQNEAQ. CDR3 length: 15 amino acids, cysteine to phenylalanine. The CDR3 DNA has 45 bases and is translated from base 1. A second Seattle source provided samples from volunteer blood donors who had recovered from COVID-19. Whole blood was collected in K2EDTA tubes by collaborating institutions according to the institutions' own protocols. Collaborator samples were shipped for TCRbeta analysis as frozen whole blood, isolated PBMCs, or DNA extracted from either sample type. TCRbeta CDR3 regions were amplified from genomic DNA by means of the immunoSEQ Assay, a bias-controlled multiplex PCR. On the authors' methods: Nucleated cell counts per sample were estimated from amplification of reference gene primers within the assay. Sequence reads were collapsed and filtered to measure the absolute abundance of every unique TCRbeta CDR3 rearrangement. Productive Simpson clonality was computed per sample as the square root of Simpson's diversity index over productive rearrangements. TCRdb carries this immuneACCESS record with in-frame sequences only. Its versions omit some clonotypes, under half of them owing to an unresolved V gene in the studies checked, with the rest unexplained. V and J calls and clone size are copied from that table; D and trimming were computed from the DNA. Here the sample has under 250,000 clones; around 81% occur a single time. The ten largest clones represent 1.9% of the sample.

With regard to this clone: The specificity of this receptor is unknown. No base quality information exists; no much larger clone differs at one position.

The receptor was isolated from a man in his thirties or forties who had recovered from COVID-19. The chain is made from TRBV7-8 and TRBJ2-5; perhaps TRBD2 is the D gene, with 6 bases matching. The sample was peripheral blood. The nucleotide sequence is TGTGCCAGCAGCTTACGGGAGTTTACCCAAGAGACCCAGTACTTC. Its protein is CASSLREFTQETQYF.